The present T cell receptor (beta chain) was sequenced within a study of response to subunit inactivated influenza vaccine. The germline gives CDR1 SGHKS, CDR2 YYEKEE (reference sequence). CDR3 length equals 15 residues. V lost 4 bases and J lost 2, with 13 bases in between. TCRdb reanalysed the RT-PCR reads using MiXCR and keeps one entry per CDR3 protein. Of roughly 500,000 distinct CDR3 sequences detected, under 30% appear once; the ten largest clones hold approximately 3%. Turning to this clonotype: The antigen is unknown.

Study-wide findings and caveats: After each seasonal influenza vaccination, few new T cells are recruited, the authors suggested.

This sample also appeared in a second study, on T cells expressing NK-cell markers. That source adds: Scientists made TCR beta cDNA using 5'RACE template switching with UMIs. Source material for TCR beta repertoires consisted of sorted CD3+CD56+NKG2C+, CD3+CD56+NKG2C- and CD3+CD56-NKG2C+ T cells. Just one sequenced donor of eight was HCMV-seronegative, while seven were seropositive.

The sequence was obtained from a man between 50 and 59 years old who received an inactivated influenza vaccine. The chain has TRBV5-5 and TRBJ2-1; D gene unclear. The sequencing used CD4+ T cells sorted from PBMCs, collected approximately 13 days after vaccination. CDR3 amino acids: CASSLLRGPYNEQFF. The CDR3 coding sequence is TGTGCCAGCAGCCTGCTTCGCGGTCCCTACAATGAGCAGTTCTTC.